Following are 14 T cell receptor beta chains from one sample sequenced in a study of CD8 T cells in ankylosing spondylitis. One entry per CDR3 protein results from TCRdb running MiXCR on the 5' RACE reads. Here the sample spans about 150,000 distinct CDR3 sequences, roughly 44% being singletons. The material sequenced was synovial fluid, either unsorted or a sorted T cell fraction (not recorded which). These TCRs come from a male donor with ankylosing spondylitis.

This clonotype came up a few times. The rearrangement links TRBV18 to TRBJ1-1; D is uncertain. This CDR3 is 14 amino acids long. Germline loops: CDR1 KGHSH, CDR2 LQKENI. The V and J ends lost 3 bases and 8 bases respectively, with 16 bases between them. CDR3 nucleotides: TGTGCCAGCTCACCTTCTGGGCATAATGGAGAAGCTTTCTTT. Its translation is CASSPSGHNGEAFF.

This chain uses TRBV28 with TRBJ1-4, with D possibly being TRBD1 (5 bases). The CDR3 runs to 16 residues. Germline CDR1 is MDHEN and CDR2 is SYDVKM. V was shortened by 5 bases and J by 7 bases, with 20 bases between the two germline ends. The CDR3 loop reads CASSPLLTEPFEKLFF. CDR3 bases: TGTGCCAGCAGTCCCCTCCTGACAGAGCCGTTTGAAAAACTGTTTTTT.

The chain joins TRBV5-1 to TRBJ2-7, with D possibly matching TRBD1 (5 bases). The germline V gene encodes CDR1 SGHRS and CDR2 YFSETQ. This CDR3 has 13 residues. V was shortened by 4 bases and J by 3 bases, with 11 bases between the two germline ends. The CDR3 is CASSTNQGYEQYF. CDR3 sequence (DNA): TGCGCCAGCAGCACCAATCAGGGCTACGAGCAGTACTTC.

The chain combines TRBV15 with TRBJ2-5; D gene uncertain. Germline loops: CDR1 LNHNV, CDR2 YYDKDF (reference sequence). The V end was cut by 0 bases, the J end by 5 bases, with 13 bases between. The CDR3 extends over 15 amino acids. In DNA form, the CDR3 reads TGTGCCACCAGCAGAGATTGGCGGCGGCGGGAGACCCAGTACTTC. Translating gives CATSRDWRRRETQYF.

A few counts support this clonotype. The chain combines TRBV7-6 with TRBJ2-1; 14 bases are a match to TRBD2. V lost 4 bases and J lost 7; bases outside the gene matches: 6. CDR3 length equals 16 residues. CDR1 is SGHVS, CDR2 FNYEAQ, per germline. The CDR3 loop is CASSSDGTSGRNEQFF. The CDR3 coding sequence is TGTGCCAGCAGCTCCGATGGGACTAGCGGGAGAAATGAGCAGTTCTTC.

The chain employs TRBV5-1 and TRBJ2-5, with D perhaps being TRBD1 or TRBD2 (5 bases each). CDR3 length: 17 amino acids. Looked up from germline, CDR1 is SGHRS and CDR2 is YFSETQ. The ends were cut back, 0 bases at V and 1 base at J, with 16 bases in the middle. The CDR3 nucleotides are TGCGCCAGCAGCTTGGGTGAAGGGGAGTACCCCCAAGAGACCCAGTACTTC. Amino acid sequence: CASSLGEGEYPQETQYF.

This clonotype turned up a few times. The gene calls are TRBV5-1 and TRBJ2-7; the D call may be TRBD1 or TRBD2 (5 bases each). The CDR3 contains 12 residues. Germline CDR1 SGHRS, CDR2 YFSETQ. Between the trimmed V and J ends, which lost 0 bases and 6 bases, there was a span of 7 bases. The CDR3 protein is CASSLVGAEQYF. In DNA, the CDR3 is TGCGCCAGCAGCTTGGTCGGGGCCGAGCAGTACTTC.

The CDR3 sequence is CASSKKLAGAYEQYF. CDR3 DNA sequence: TGTGCCAGCAGTAAAAAACTAGCGGGAGCCTACGAGCAGTACTTC. The rearrangement joins TRBV12-3 or TRBV12-4 to TRBJ2-7; 11 positions match TRBD2. CDR3 length equals 15 residues. With 5 bases clipped from V and 2 bases from J, the junction kept 5 bases outside the gene matches.

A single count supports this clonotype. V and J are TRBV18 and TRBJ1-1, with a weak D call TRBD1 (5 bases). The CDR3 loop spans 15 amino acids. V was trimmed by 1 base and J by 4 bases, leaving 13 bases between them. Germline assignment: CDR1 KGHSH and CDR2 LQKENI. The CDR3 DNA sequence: TGTGCCAGCTCACCACAGATTAAGGGACTCACTGAAGCTTTCTTT. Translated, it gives CASSPQIKGLTEAFF.

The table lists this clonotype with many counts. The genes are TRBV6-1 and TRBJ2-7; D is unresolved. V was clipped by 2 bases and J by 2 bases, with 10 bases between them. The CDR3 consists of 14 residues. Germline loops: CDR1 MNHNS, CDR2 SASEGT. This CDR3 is CASSELAETYEQYF. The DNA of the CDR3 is TGTGCCAGCAGTGAACTGGCAGAAACCTACGAGCAGTACTTC.

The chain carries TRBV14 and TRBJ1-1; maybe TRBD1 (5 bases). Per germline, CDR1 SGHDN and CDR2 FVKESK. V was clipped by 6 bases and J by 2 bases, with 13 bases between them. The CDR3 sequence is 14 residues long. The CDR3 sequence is CASRPDRKNTEAFF. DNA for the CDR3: TGTGCCAGCAGGCCCGACAGAAAAAACACTGAAGCTTTCTTT.

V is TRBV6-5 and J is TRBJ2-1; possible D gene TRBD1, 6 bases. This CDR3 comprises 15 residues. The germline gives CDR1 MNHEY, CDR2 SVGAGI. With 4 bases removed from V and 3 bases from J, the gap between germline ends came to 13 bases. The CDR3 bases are TGTGCCAGCAGTTCAGAGGGACAAATCTACAATGAGCAGTTCTTC. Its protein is CASSSEGQIYNEQFF.

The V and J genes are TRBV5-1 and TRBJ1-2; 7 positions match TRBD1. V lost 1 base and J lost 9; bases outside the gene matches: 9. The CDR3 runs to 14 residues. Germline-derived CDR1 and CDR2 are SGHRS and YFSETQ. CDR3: CASSLIRHRGSYTF. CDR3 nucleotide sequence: TGCGCCAGCAGCTTGATCCGTCACAGGGGTAGCTACACCTTC.

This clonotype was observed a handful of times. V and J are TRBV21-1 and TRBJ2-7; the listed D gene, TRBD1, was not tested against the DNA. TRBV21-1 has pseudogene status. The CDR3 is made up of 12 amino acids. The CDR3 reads CTWGEPTYEQYF. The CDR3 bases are TGTACTTGGGGGGAGCCCACCTACGAGCAGTACTTC.